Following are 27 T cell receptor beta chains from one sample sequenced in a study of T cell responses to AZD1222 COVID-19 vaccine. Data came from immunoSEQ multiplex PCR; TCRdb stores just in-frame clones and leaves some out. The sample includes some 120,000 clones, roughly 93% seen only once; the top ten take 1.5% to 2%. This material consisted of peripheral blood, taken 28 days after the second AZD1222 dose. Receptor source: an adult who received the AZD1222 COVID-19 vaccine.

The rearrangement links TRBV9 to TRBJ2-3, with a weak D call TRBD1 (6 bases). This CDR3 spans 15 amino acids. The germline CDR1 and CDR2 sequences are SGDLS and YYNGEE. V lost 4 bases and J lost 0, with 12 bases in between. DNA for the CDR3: TGTGCCAGCAGCTCGGGACAACCTAGCACAGATACGCAGTATTTT. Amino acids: CASSSGQPSTDTQYF.

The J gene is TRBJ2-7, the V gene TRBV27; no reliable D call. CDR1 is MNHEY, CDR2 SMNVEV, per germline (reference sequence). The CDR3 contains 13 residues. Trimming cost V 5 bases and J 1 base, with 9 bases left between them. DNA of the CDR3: TGTGCCAGCAGTAGTCGTAGATCCTACGAGCAGTACTTC. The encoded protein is CASSSRRSYEQYF.

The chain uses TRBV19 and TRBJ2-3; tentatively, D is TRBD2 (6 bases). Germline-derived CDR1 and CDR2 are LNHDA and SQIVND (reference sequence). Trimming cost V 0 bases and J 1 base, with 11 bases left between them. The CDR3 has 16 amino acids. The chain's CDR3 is CASSIDGGGGTDTQYF. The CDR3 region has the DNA TGTGCCAGTAGTATAGACGGGGGTGGAGGCACAGATACGCAGTATTTT.

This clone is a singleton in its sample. This CDR3 reads CASSLGPYSNQPQHF. The CDR3 bases are TGCGCCAGCAGCCTGGGGCCGTATAGCAATCAGCCCCAGCATTTT. V is TRBV4-1 and J is TRBJ1-5, with D possibly being TRBD1 (5 bases). Germline CDR1 and CDR2: MGHRA and YSYEKL. There are 15 residues in the CDR3. V lost 4 bases and J lost 0, with 10 bases in between.

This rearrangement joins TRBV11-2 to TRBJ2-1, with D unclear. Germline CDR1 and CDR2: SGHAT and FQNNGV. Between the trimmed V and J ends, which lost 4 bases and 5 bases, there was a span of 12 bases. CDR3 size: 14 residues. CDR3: CASSSRYVNNEQFF. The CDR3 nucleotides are TGTGCCAGCAGCTCCCGGTATGTCAACAATGAGCAGTTCTTC.

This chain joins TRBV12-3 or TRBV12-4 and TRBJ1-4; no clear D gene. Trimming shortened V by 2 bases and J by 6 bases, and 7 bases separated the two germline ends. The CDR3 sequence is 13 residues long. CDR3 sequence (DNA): TGTGCCAGCAGTTTAACGGTGGATGAAAAACTGTTTTTT. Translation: CASSLTVDEKLFF.

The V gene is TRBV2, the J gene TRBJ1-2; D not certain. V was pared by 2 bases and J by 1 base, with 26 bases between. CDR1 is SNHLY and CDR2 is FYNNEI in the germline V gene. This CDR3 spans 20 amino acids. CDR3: CASSEWGYGTIKPNNYGYTF. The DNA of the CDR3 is TGTGCCAGCAGTGAATGGGGTTACGGCACAATTAAACCAAATAACTATGGCTACACCTTC.

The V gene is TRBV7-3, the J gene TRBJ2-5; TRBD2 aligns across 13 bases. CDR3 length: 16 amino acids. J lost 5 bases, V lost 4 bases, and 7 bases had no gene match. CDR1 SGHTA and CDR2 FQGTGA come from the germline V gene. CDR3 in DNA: TGTGCCAGCAGCTCTCGGACTAGCGGGAGTCGGGAGACCCAGTACTTC. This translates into CASSSRTSGSRETQYF.

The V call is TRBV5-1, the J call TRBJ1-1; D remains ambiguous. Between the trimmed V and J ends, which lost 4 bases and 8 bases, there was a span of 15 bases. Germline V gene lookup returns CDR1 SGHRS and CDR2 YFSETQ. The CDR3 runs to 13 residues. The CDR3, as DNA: TGCGCCAGCAGCAGACCCGGGTCTCAAGAAGCTTTCTTT. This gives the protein CASSRPGSQEAFF.

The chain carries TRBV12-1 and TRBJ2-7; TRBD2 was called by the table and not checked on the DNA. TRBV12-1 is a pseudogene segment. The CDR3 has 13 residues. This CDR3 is CASRRVAAYEQYF. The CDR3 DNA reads TGTGCCAGCAGACGGGTAGCGGCCTACGAGCAGTACTTC.

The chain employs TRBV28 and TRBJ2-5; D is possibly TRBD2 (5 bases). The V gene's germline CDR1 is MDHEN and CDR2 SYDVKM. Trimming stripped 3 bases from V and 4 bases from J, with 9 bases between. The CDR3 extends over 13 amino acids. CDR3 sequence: CASSFRGRETQYF. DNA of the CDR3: TGTGCCAGCAGTTTTAGAGGGAGAGAGACCCAGTACTTC.

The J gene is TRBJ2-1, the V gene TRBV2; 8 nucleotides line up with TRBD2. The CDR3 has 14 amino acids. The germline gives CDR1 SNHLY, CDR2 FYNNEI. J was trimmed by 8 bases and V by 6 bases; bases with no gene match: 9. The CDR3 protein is CASSPPGLVDEQFF. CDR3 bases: TGTGCCAGCAGCCCTCCGGGACTAGTGGATGAGCAGTTCTTC.

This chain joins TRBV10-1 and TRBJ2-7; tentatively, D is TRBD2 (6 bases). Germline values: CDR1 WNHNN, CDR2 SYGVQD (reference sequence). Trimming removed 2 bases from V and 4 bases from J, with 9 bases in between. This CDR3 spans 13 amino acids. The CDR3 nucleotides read TGCGCCAGCAGTGAGGGGACTTGGTACGAGCAGTACTTC. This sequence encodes CASSEGTWYEQYF.

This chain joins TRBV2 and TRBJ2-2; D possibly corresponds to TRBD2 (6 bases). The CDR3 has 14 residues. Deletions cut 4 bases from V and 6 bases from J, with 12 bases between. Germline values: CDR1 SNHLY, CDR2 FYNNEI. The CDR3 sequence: CASSVTGDAGELFF. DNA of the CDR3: TGTGCCAGCAGTGTCACGGGAGATGCCGGGGAGCTGTTTTTT. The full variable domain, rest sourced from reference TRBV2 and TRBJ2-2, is EPEVTQTPSHQVTQMGQEVILRCVPISNHLYFYWYRQILGQKVEFLVSFYNNEISEKSEIFDDQFSVERPDGSNFTLKIRSTKLEDSAMYFCASSVTGDAGELFFGEGSRLTVL.

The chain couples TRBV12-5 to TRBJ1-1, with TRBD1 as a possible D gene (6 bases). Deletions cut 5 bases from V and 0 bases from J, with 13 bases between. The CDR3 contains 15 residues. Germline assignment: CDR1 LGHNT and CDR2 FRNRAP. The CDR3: CASGLWGHMNTEAFF. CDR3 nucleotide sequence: TGTGCTAGTGGTCTCTGGGGGCACATGAACACTGAAGCTTTCTTT.

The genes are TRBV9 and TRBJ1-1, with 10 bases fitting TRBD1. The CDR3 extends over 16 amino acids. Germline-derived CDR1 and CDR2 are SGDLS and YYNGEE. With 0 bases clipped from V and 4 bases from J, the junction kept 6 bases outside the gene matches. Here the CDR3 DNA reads TGTGCCAGCAGCGTAGGACAGGGGGCTGTTGGCACTGAAGCTTTCTTT. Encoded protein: CASSVGQGAVGTEAFF. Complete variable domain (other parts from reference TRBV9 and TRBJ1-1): DSGVTQTPKHLITATGQRVTLRCSPRSGDLSVYWYQQSLDQGLQFLIQYYNGEERAKGNILERFSAQQFPDLHSELNLSSLELGDSALYFCASSVGQGAVGTEAFFGQGTRLTVV.

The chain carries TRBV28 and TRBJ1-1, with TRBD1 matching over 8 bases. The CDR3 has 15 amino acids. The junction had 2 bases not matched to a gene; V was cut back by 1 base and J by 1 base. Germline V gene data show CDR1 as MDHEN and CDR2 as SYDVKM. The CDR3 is CASSLFGQGNTEAFF. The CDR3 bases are TGTGCCAGCAGTTTATTCGGACAGGGGAACACTGAAGCTTTCTTT.

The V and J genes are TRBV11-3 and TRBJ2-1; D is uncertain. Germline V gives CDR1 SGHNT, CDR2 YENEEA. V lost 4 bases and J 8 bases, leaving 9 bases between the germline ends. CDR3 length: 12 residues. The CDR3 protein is CASSWRGDEQFF. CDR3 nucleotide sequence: TGTGCCAGCAGCTGGCGCGGCGATGAGCAGTTCTTC.

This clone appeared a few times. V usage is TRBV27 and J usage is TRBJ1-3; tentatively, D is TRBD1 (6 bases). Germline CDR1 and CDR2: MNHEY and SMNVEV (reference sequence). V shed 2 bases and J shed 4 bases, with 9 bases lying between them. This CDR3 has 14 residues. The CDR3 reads CASSLLGTGNTIYF. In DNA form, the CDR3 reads TGTGCCAGCAGTTTACTTGGGACAGGAAACACCATATATTTT.

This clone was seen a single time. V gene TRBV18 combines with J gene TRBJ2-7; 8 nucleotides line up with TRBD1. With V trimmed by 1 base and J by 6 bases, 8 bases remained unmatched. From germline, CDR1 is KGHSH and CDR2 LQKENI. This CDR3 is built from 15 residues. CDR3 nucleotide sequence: TGTGCCAGCTCACCACTAAAGGGACAGGCTTCCGAGCAGTACTTC. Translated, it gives CASSPLKGQASEQYF.

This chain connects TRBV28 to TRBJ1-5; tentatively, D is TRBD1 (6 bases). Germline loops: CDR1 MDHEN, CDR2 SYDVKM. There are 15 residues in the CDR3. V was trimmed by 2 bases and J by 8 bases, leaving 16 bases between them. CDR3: CASSLRDGGFEPQHF. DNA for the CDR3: TGTGCCAGCAGTTTAAGGGATGGGGGCTTTGAGCCCCAGCATTTT.

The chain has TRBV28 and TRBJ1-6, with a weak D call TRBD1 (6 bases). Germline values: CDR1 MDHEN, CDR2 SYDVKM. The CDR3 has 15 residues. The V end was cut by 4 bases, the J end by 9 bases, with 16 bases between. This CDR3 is CASSSAGAFGSPLHF. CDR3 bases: TGTGCCAGCAGTTCGGCAGGGGCATTCGGTTCACCCCTCCACTTT.

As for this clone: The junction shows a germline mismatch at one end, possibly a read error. CDR3 bases: TGTGCCAGTAGTTTAAGGGCAGTTAACACCTTC. Its translation: CASSLRAVNTF. This chain connects TRBV28 to TRBJ1-2; no clear D. The V gene's germline CDR1 is MDHEN and CDR2 SYDVKM. This CDR3 comprises 11 residues.

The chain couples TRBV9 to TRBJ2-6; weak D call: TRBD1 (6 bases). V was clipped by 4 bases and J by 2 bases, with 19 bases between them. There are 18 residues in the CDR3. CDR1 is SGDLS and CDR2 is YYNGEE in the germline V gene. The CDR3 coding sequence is TGTGCCAGCAGCATCACTTCCATTACAGGGCCTGGGGCCAACGTCCTGACTTTC. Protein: CASSITSITGPGANVLTF. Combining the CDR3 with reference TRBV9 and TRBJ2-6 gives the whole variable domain DSGVTQTPKHLITATGQRVTLRCSPRSGDLSVYWYQQSLDQGLQFLIQYYNGEERAKGNILERFSAQQFPDLHSELNLSSLELGDSALYFCASSITSITGPGANVLTFGAGSRLTVL.

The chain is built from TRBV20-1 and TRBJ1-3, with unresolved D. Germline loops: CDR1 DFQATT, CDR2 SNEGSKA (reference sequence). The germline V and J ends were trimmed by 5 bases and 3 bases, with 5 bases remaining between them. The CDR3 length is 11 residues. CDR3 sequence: CSASYGNTIYF. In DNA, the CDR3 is TGCAGTGCTTCATATGGAAACACCATATATTTT.

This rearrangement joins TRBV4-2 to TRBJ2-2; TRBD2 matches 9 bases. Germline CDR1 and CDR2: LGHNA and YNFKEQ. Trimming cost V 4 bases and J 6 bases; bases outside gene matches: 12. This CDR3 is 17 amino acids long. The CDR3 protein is CASSPFGAGGLAGELFF. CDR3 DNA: TGTGCCAGCAGCCCGTTTGGAGCGGGAGGTTTGGCCGGGGAGCTGTTTTTT.

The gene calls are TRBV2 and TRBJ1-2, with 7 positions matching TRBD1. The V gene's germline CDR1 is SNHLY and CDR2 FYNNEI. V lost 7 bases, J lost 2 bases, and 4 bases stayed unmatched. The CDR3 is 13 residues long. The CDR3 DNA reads TGTGCCAGCACCAGGGACAGCAACTATGGCTACACCTTC. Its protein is CASTRDSNYGYTF. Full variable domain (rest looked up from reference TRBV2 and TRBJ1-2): EPEVTQTPSHQVTQMGQEVILRCVPISNHLYFYWYRQILGQKVEFLVSFYNNEISEKSEIFDDQFSVERPDGSNFTLKIRSTKLEDSAMYFCASTRDSNYGYTFGSGTRLTVV.